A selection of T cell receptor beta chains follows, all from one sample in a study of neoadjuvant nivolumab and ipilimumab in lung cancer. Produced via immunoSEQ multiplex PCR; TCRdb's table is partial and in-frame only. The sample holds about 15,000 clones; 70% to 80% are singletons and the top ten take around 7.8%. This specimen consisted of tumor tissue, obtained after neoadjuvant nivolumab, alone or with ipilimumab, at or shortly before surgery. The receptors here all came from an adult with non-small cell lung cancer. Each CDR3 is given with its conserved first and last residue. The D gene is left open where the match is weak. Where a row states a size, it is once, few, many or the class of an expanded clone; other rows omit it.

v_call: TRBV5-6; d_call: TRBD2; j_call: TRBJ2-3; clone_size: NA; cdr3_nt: TGTGCCAGCAGCCCCTCTAGCGGGGGCACAGATACGCAGTATTTT; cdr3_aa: CASSPSSGGTDTQYF
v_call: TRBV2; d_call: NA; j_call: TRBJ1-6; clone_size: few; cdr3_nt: TGTGCCAGCACCTCAGTCGGGGGATCACCCCTCCACTTT; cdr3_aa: CASTSVGGSPLHF
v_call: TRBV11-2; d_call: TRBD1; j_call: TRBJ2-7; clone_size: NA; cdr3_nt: TGTGCCAGCAGCTTATGGGACAGCTCCTACGAGCAGTACTTC; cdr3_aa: CASSLWDSSYEQYF
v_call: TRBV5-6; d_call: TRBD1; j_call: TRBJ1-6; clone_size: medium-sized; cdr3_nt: TGTGCCAGCAGCTTGGTCGACAGGGATGGGTCACCCCTCCACTTT; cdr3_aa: CASSLVDRDGSPLHF
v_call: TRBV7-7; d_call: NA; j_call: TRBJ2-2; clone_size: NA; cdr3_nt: TGTGCTAGCAGCCCCACAGCCACGAACACCGGGGAGCTGTTTTTT; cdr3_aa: CASSPTATNTGELFF
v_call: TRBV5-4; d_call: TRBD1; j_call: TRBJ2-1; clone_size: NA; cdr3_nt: TGTGCCAGCAGCTTGATCCAGGGGGAATATGAGCAGTTCTTC; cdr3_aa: CASSLIQGEYEQFF
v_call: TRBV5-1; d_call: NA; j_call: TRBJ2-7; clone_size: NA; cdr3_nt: TGCGCCAGCAGCCCCACCGGGGGGCCAGGCGAGCAGTACTTC; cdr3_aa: CASSPTGGPGEQYF
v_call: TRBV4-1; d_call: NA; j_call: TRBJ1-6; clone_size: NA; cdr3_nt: TGCGCCAGCAGCCAAGGAACCGGGGGTAATTCACCCCTCCACTTT; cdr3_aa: CASSQGTGGNSPLHF
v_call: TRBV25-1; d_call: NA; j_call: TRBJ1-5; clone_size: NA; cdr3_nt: TGTGCCAGCACCTGTTGGGGAGGGAGCAATCAGCCCCAGCATTTT; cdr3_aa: CASTCWGGSNQPQHF
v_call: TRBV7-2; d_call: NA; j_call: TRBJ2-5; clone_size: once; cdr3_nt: TGTGCCAGCAGCTTTAATCCAGAGACCCAGTACTTC; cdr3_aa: CASSFNPETQYF
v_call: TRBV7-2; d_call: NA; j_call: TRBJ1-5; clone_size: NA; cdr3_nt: TGTGCCAGCAGCCCAATGGCTGGCGCAGGCCAGCCCCAGCATTTT; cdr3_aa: CASSPMAGAGQPQHF
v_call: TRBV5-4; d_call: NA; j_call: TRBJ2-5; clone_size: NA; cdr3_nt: TGTGCCAGCAGCGGGGGGTCGGCAAGGGAGACCCAGTACTTC; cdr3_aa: CASSGGSARETQYF
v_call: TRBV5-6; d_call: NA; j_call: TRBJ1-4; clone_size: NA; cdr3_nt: TGTGCCAGCAGCTCCTTGCAGAATGAAAAACTGTTTTTT; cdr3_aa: CASSSLQNEKLFF
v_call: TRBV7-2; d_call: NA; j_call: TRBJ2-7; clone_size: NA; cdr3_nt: TGTGCCAGCAGCTTAGAAGGCACTCCAAACTACGAGCAGTACTTC; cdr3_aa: CASSLEGTPNYEQYF
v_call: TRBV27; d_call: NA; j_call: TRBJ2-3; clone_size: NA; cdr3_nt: TGTGCCAGCAGTAAACAAGGCCTGGGAGACACAGATACGCAGTATTTT; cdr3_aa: CASSKQGLGDTDTQYF
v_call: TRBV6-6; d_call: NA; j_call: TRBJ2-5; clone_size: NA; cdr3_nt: TGTGCCAGCAGTTACGATTTTTGGGGGACCCAGTACTTC; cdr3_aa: CASSYDFWGTQYF
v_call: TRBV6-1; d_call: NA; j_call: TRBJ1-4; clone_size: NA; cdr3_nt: TGTGCCAGCAGTGAAGCATCCCGGACAACTAATGAAAAACTGTTTTTT; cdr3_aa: CASSEASRTTNEKLFF
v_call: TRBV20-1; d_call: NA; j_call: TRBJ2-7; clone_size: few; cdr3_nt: TGCAGTGCTAGACCAATCTGGGACTTC; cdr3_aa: CSARPIWDF
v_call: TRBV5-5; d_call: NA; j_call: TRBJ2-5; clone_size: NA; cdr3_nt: TGTGCCAGCAGCTGGGGCACAGGGGAGGGAAAGACCCAGTACTTC; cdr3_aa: CASSWGTGEGKTQYF
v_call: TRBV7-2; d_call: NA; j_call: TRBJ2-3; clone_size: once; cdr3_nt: TGTGCCAGCAGCCCGAGGGCTGTCACAGATACGCAGTATTTT; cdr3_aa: CASSPRAVTDTQYF
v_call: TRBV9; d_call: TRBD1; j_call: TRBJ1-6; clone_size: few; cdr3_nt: TGTGCCAGCAGCTTGACAGGGGAAAATTCACCCCTCCACTTT; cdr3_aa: CASSLTGENSPLHF
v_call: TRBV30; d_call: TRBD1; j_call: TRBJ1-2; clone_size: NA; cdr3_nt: TGTGCCTGGAGTGGTGGACAGGGGCTCTATGGCTACACCTTC; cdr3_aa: CAWSGGQGLYGYTF
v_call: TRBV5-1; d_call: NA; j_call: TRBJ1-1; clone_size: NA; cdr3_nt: TGCGCCAGCAGCCCCGAACCAAGACTTGGGAACACTGAAGCTTTCTTT; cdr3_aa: CASSPEPRLGNTEAFF
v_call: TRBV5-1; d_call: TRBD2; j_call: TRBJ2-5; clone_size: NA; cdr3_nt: TGCGCCAGCAGCTTCGGCGGGGGGGAGGGGGAGACCCAGTACTTC; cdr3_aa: CASSFGGGEGETQYF
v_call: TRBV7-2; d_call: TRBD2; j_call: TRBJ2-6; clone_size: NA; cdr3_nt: TGTGCCAGCAGCGCGGGGGGAACTGGGGCCAACGTCCTGACTTTC; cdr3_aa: CASSAGGTGANVLTF
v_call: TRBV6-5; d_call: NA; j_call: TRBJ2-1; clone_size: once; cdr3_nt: TGTGTCAGCAGCCCTACATCCGGGAATGAGCAGTTCTTC; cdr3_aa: CVSSPTSGNEQFF
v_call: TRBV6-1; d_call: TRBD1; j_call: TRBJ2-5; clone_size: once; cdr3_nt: TGTGCCAGCAGTGAAGCGGCAGGGGGAGAGACCCAGTACTTC; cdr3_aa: CASSEAAGGETQYF
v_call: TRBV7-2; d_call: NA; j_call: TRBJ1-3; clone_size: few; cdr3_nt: TGTGCCAGCAGCTTATGGGTCTCTGGAAACACCATATATTTT; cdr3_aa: CASSLWVSGNTIYF
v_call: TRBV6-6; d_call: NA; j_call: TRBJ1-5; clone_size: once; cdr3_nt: TGTGCCAGCAGTTACTTGGAGCAGCCCCAGCATTTT; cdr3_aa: CASSYLEQPQHF
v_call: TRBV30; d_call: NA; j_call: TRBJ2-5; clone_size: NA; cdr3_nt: TGTGCCTGGAGTGTGGCAGGATACGAGACCCAGTACTTC; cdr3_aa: CAWSVAGYETQYF
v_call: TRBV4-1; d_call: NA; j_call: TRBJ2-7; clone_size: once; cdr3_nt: TGCGCCAGCAGCCAAGACGGCCCAGGTCCCTACGAGCAGTACTTC; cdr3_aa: CASSQDGPGPYEQYF
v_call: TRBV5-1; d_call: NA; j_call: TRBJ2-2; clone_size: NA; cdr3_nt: TGCGCCAGCAGCTTGCGAGGAGGGACCGGGGAGCTGTTTTTT; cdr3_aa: CASSLRGGTGELFF
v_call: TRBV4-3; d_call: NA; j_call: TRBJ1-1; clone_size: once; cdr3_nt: TGCGCCAGCAGCCATGGGCGGAACACTGAAGCTTTCTTT; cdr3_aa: CASSHGRNTEAFF
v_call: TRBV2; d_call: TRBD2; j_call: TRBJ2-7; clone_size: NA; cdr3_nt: TGTGCCAGCCAGACTAGCGGGGGCTACGAGCAGTACTTC; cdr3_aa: CASQTSGGYEQYF
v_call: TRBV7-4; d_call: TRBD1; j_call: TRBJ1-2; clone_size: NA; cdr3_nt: TGTGCCAGCAGCTCCGACGGACAGGGGAGGGGCTACACCTTC; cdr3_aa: CASSSDGQGRGYTF
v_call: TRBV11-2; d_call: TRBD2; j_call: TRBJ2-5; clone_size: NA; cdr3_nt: TGTGCCAGCAGCTTCGCGGGGGAAGAGACCCAGTACTTC; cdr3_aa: CASSFAGEETQYF
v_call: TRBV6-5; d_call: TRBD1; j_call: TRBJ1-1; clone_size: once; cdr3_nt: TGTGCCAGGGGGACAGGGGATAAGACTGAAGCTTTCTTT; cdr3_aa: CARGTGDKTEAFF
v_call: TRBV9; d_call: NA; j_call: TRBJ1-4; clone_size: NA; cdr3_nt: TGTGCCAGCAGCGTATCAGGGCAGGCGGGTGAAAAACTGTTTTTT; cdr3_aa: CASSVSGQAGEKLFF
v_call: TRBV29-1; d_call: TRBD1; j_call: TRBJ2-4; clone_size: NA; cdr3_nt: TGCAGCGTCGTCCACAGGGGGGACATTCAGTACTTC; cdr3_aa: CSVVHRGDIQYF
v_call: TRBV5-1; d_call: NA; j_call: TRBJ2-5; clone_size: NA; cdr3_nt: TGCGCCAGCAGCTTGGGAGGGGATGAGACCCAGTACTTC; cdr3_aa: CASSLGGDETQYF
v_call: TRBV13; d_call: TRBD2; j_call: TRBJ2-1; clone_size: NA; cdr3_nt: TGTGCCAGCAGCTTACTTCCTAGCGGGGGACCCTCCTACAATGAGCAGTTCTTC; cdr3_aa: CASSLLPSGGPSYNEQFF
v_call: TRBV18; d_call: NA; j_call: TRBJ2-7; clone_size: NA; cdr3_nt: TGTGCCAGCTCGGAGGGAAGCGAGCAGTACTTC; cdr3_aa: CASSEGSEQYF
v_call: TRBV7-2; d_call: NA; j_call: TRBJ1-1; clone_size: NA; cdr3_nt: TGTGCCAGCAGCGTCTTGCCGGGGTCTTCCACTGAAGCTTTCTTT; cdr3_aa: CASSVLPGSSTEAFF
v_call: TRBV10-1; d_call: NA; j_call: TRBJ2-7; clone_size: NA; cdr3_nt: TGCGCCAGCAGTGAGTTCCACAGAGCCTCCTACGAGCAGTACTTC; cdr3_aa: CASSEFHRASYEQYF